The source of this TCR beta chain is a study of response to subunit inactivated influenza vaccine. CDR3 length: 17 amino acids. Unmatched junction bases numbered 10, after V lost 4 bases and J lost 0 bases. The germline CDR1 and CDR2 sequences are DFQATT and SNEGSKA (reference sequence). The study, taken as a whole, reports: The authors put forward the suggestion that each seasonal influenza vaccination may bring in only a limited number of new T cells.

As regards this clonotype: No antigen is known for it.

TCRdb re-called the RT-PCR reads through MiXCR, storing one row per CDR3 protein. The table includes more than 700,000 distinct CDR3 sequences, roughly 20% detected once. The receptor was derived from a man aged 45-60 years who received an inactivated influenza vaccine. The material sequenced was PBMCs from blood, taken 5 days after vaccination. This sequence joins TRBV20-1 and TRBJ1-5; 9 nucleotides line up with TRBD1. As DNA, the CDR3 is TGCAGTGCTATATTACAGGGGGCCTGGGATAGCAATCAGCCCCAGCATTTT. Translation: CSAILQGAWDSNQPQHF.